This T cell receptor beta chain was observed in a study of blood T cell repertoires in COVID-19. Study background: Both acute and convalescent COVID-19 samples were obtained from the United States, Italy and Spain. In each case, the material was cDNA or gDNA derived from T cells, B-cell-depleted T cells, or PBMCs.

The authors' processing: Amplification with reference gene primers provided the estimates of nucleated cell counts. Only in-frame clones appear in the TCRdb table, and some are missing; sequencing was by immunoSEQ multiplex PCR. The DNA gave D and trimming, while V, J and clone size come from that table. In the table there are approximately 89,000 clones, 75% to 90% of which are singletons. This sequence was found in a human donor in a cohort sampled during active COVID-19. Sequences were obtained from peripheral blood.

Here the CDR3 DNA reads TGTGCCAGCAGCCAAGGTAGCTTTGATGAGCAGTTCTTC. Its translation: CASSQGSFDEQFF. The rearrangement uses TRBV3-1 (or the pseudogene TRBV3-2) and TRBJ2-1; D not certain. The CDR3 has 13 residues. CDR1 and CDR2 (germline): LGHDT, YNNKEL (reference sequence). Trimming removed 1 base at V and 8 bases at J, with 9 bases between.